The present T cell receptor beta chain was sequenced within a study of T cell responses to AZD1222 COVID-19 vaccine. Points from the study as a whole: The CD4 TCRs associated with vaccination extended across spike and predominated at 160-218 and 743-854. Epitopes outside B.1.351 and B.1.1.7 mutated regions reportedly drew nearly half of spike TCRs. Clonal diversity may have been underestimated, and the donors were mostly white British, with more females than males. Increased Spike-specific TCR breadth and depth were observed after two AZD1222 doses.

Trimming took 2 bases from V and 4 from J; bases not matched to a gene: 2. Per germline, CDR1 SEHNR and CDR2 FQNEAQ (reference sequence). This CDR3 is built from 14 residues. This clone was counted only a few times. Antigen specificity is unknown. The repertoire was sequenced with immunoSEQ multiplex PCR; TCRdb's copy has only in-frame clones and lacks some. The sample lists about 100,000 clones, around nine tenths seen once, with around 20% in the top ten. V is TRBV7-9 and J is TRBJ2-7, with 10 bases aligning to TRBD1. Sequenced material: peripheral blood, taken on day 0 of AZD1222 vaccination. The receptor's source is an adult in good health. DNA of the CDR3: TGTGCCAGCAGCTTAACGGGACAGGGGTACGAGCAGTACTTC. Translation: CASSLTGQGYEQYF.